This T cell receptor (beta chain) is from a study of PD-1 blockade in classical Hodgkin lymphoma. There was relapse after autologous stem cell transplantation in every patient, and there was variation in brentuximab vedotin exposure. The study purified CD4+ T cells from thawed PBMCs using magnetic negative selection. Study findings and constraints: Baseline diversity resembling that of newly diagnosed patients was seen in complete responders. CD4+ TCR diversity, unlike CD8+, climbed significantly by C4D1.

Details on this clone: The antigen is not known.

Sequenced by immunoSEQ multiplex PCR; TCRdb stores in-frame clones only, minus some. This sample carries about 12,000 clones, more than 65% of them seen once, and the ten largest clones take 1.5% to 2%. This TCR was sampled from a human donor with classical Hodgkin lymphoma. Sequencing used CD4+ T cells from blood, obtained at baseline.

DNA of the CDR3: TGTGCCAGTAGCCAGGTCCCGGGACAGGGTGGCAATACGCAGTATTTT. This sequence encodes CASSQVPGQGGNTQYF. This sequence joins TRBV19 and TRBJ2-3, with TRBD1 matching over 9 bases. J gave up 7 bases and V 6 bases, and 14 bases lay outside the gene matches. Germline CDR1 and CDR2: LNHDA and SQIVND (reference sequence). The CDR3 has 16 amino acids.